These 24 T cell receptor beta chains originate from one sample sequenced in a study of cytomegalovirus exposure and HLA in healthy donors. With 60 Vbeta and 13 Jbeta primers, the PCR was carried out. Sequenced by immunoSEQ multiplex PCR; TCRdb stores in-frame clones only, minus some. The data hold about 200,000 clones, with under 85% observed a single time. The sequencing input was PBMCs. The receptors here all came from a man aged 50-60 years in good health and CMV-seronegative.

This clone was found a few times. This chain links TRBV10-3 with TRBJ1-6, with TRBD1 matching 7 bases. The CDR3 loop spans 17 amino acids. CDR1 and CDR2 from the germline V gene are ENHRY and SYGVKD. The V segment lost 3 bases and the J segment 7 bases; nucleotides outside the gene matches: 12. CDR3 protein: CAISERGPQGSNSPLHF. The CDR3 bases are TGTGCCATCAGTGAACGCGGACCACAGGGGTCGAATTCACCCCTCCACTTT.

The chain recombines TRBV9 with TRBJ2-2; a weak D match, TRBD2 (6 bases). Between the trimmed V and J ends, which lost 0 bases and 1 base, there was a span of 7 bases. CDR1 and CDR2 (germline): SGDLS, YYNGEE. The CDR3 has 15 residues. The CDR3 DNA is TGTGCCAGCAGCGTAGGGAGGGTGAACACCGGGGAGCTGTTTTTT. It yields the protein CASSVGRVNTGELFF.

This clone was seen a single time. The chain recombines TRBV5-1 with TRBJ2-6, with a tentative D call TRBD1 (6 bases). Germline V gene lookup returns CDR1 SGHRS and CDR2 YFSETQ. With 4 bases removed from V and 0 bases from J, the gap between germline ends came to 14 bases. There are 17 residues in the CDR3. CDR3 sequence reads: CASSLQGPLSGANVLTF. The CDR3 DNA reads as TGCGCCAGCAGCCTTCAGGGGCCACTCTCTGGGGCCAACGTCCTGACTTTC.

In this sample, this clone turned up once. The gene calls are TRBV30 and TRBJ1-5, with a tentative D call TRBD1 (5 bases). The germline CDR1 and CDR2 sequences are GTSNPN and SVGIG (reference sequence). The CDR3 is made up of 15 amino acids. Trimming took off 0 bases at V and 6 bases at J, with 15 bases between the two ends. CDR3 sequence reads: CAWSVRDRRIQPQHF. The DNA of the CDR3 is TGTGCCTGGAGTGTACGAGACAGACGAATTCAGCCCCAGCATTTT.

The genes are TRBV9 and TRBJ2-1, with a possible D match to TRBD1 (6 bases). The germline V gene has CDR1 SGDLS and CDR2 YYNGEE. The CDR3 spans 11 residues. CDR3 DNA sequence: TGTGCGAGTAGGGGGTCCAATGAGCAGTTCTTC. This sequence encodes CASRGSNEQFF.

The chain's CDR3 is CASSFISLRVETQYF. The DNA for the CDR3 is TGTGCCAGCAGCTTTATTTCTTTGAGGGTGGAGACCCAGTACTTC. This sequence joins TRBV11-2 and TRBJ2-5; the D gene is possibly TRBD2 (5 bases). V was cut by 3 bases and J by 5 bases, with 16 bases left in between. CDR3 length equals 15 residues. The germline CDR1 and CDR2 sequences are SGHAT and FQNNGV.

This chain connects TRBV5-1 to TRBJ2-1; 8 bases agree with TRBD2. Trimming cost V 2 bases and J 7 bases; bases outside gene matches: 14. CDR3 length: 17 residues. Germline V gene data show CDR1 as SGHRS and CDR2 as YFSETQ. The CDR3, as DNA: TGCGCCAGCAGCTTCCGCCCCACTAGCGGATCGGGGAATGAGCAGTTCTTC. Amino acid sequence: CASSFRPTSGSGNEQFF.

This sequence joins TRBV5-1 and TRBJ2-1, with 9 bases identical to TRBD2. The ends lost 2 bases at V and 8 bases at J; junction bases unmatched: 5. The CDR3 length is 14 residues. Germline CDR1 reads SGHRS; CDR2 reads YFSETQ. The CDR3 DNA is TGCGCCAGCAGCTTTAGCGGGAGTAGTGATGAGCAGTTCTTC. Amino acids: CASSFSGSSDEQFF.

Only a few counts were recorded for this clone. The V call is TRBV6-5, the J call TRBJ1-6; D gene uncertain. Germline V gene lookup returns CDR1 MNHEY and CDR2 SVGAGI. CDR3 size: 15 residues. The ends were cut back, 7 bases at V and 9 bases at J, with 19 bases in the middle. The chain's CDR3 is CASKRGEIVLSPLHF. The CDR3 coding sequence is TGTGCCAGCAAACGCGGGGAGATCGTGCTTTCACCCCTCCACTTT.

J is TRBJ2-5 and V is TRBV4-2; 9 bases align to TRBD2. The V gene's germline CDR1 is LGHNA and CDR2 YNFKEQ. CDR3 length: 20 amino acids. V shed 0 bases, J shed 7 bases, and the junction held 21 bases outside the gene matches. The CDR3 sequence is CASSQDGLAGASLEGGTQYF. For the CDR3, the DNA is TGTGCCAGCAGCCAAGATGGGTTAGCGGGAGCCTCTTTAGAGGGGGGGACCCAGTACTTC.

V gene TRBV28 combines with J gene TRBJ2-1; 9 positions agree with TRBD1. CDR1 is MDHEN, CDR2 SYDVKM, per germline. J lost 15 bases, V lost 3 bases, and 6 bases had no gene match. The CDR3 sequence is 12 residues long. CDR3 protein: CASSLTGTGLFF. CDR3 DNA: TGTGCCAGCAGTTTGACCGGGACAGGGCTGTTCTTC.

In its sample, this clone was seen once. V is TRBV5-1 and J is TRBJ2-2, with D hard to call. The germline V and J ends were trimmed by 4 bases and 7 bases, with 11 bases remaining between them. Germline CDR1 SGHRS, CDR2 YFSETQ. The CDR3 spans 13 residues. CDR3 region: CASSSLLVGELFF. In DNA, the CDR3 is TGCGCCAGCAGCAGCCTTTTGGTCGGGGAGCTGTTTTTT.

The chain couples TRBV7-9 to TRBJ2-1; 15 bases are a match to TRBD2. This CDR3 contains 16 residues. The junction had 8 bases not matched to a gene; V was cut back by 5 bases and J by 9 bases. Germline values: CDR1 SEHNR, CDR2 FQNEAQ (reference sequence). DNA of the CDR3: TGTGCCAGCAGCCTTCAGGGGACTAGCGGGAGGATTGAGCAGTTCTTC. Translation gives CASSLQGTSGRIEQFF.

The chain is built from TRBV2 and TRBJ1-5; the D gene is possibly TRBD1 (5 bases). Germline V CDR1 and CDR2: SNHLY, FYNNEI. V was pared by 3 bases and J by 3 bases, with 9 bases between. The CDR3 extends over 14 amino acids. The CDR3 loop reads CASSDGGNNQPQHF. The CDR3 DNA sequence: TGTGCCAGCAGTGATGGGGGGAACAATCAGCCCCAGCATTTT.

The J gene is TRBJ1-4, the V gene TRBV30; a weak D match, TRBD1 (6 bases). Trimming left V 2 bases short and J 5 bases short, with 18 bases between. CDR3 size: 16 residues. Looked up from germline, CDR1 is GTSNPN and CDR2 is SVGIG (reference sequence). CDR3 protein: CAWSTGDTSQNEKLFF. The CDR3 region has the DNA TGTGCCTGGAGTACTGGGGACACGTCGCAGAATGAAAAACTGTTTTTT.

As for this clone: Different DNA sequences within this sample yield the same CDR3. The CDR3 DNA sequence: TGTGCCAGCAGTTACTCGCCGGGGGGCACAGATACGCAGTATTTT. As protein: CASSYSPGGTDTQYF. The chain joins TRBV6-5 to TRBJ2-3; D possibly corresponds to TRBD2 (6 bases). The V end lost 0 bases, the J end lost 1 base, and 8 bases lay between the germline ends. CDR1 is MNHEY and CDR2 is SVGAGI in the germline V gene. CDR3 length: 15 residues.

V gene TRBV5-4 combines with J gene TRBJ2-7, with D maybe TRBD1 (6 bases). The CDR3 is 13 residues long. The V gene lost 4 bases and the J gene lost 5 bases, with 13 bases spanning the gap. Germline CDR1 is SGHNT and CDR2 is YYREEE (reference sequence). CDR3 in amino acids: CASSGDRRHEQYF. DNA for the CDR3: TGTGCCAGCAGCGGAGACAGGAGGCACGAGCAGTACTTC. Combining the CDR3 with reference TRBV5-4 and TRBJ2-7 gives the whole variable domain ETGVTQSPTHLIKTRGQQVTLRCSSQSGHNTVSWYQQALGQGPQFIFQYYREEENGRGNFPPRFSGLQFPNYSSELNVNALELDDSALYLCASSGDRRHEQYFGPGTRLTVT.

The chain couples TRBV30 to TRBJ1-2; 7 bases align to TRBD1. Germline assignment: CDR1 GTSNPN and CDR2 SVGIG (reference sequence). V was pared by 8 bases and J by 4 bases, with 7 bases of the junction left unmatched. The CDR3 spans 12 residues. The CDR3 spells CAINRGSYGYTF. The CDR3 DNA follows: TGTGCCATAAACAGGGGAAGCTATGGCTACACCTTC.

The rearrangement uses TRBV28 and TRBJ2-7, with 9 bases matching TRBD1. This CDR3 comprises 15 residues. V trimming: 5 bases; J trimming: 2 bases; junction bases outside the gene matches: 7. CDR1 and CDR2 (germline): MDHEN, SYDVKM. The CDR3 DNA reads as TGTGCCAGCAGTAGATCCGGGACAGGGACCTACGAGCAGTACTTC. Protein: CASSRSGTGTYEQYF.

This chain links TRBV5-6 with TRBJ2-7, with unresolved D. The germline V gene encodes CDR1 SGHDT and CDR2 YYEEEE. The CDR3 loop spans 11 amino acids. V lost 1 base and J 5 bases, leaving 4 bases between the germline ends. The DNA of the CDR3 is TGTGCCAGCAGCTTGAGCGACGAGCAGTACTTC. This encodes CASSLSDEQYF.

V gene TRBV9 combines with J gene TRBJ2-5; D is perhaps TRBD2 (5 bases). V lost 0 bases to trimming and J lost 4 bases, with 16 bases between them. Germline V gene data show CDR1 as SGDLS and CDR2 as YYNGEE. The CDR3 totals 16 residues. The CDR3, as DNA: TGTGCCAGCAGCGTAGCTCCGGGATCCTCCGGAGAGACCCAGTACTTC. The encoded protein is CASSVAPGSSGETQYF. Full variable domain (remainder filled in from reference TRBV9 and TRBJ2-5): DSGVTQTPKHLITATGQRVTLRCSPRSGDLSVYWYQQSLDQGLQFLIQYYNGEERAKGNILERFSAQQFPDLHSELNLSSLELGDSALYFCASSVAPGSSGETQYFGPGTRLLVL.

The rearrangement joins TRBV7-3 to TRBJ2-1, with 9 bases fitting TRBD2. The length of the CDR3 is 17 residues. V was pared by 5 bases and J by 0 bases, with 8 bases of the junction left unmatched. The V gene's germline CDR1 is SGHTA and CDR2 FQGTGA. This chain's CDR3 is CASSLLPLAGSYNEQFF. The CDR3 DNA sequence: TGTGCCAGCAGCCTCCTCCCACTAGCGGGCTCCTACAATGAGCAGTTCTTC.

The CDR3 sequence: CASRGGYGANVLTF. CDR3 sequence (DNA): TGTGCCAGCAGGGGGGGTTATGGGGCCAACGTCCTGACTTTC. The chain recombines TRBV6-1 with TRBJ2-6; D might be TRBD2 (6 bases). Germline V gene sequence: CDR1 MNHNS, CDR2 SASEGT. The length of the CDR3 is 14 residues. Trimming left V 6 bases short and J 3 bases short, with 9 bases between.

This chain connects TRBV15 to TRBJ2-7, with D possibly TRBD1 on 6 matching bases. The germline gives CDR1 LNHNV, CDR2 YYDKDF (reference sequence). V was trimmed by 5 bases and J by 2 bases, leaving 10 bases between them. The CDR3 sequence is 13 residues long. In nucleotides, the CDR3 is TGTGCCACCAGCGTACAGGGAGCCTACGAGCAGTACTTC. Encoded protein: CATSVQGAYEQYF.